This entry lists 18 T cell receptor beta chains sequenced from one sample in a study of blood T cell repertoires in COVID-19 (dated by TCRdb to 2020 to 2021). Library creation used the immunoSEQ multiplex PCR assay. Imported from immuneACCESS, the table was reduced by TCRdb to in-frame sequences with V and J called. These copies leave out some clones; in studies compared against another copy, an unresolved V gene accounts for under half, and the cause of the remainder is not known. This sample is represented by 230,000 or so clones; roughly 84% of them were singletons. The top ten constitute 4.4% of the sample. Sequencing was carried out using peripheral blood. The source is a man aged 50-59 years with active or convalescent COVID-19.

The gene calls are TRBV9 and TRBJ2-1; tentatively, D is TRBD2 (5 bases). CDR1 and CDR2 from the germline V gene are SGDLS and YYNGEE. V lost 6 bases and J 8 bases, leaving 21 bases between the germline ends. This CDR3 contains 15 residues. The DNA of the CDR3 is TGTGCCAGCACCCAGGAGAGGTTTCTCGGGGATGAGCAGTTCTTC. This codes for CASTQERFLGDEQFF.

The chain links TRBV19 to TRBJ1-5, with 8 bases matching TRBD1. Germline V gene data show CDR1 as LNHDA and CDR2 as SQIVND (reference sequence). The CDR3 extends over 14 amino acids. V was clipped by 3 bases and J by 2 bases; unmatched bases: 0. The CDR3 bases are TGTGCCAGTAGTATGGACAGGGGCAATCAGCCCCAGCATTTT. Amino acid sequence: CASSMDRGNQPQHF.

This clone was seen a few times. The rearrangement joins TRBV9 to TRBJ2-2, with 8 bases that match TRBD2. J lost 7 bases, V lost 0 bases, and 2 bases had no gene match. This CDR3 contains 14 residues. Germline V gene lookup returns CDR1 SGDLS and CDR2 YYNGEE. The CDR3 spells CASSVVTSGGELFF. CDR3 coding DNA: TGTGCCAGCAGCGTAGTTACTAGCGGCGGGGAGCTGTTTTTT.

The rearrangement links TRBV6-5 to TRBJ1-1; D is possibly TRBD1 (6 bases). CDR1 MNHEY and CDR2 SVGAGI come from the germline V gene. The CDR3 is made up of 16 amino acids. Trimming shortened V by 2 bases and J by 4 bases, and 17 bases separated the two germline ends. CDR3 in amino acids: CASSYRLGGVSTEAFF. In DNA, the CDR3 is TGTGCCAGCAGTTACAGATTAGGGGGAGTAAGCACTGAAGCTTTCTTT.

The rearrangement uses TRBV5-1 and TRBJ1-1; D call uncertain. Germline values: CDR1 SGHRS, CDR2 YFSETQ. This CDR3 comprises 14 residues. V lost 0 bases and J 6 bases, leaving 12 bases between the germline ends. The CDR3 is CASSLEAGIPEAFF. Written as DNA, the CDR3 is TGCGCCAGCAGCTTGGAAGCGGGCATCCCTGAAGCTTTCTTT.

The rearrangement uses TRBV7-2 and TRBJ2-3; possible D gene TRBD1, 6 bases. V was pared by 2 bases and J by 5 bases, with 11 bases between. CDR1 is SGHTA, CDR2 FQGNSA, per germline. The CDR3 covers 14 residues. The CDR3 nucleotides are TGTGCCAGCAGCTTATGGGGGCAGGGAGATACGCAGTATTTT. Its protein is CASSLWGQGDTQYF. The whole variable domain, remainder taken from reference TRBV7-2 and TRBJ2-3, is GAGVSQSPSNKVTEKGKDVELRCDPISGHTALYWYRQSLGQGLEFLIYFQGNSAPDKSGLPSDRFSAERTGGSVSTLTIQRTQQEDSAVYLCASSLWGQGDTQYFGPGTRLTVL.

This chain links TRBV19 with TRBJ1-5, with D uncertain. Germline values: CDR1 LNHDA, CDR2 SQIVND (reference sequence). The CDR3 consists of 15 residues. V was pared by 6 bases and J by 1 base, with 13 bases between. CDR3 region: CASRDPWRSNQPQHF. CDR3 in DNA: TGTGCCAGTAGGGATCCGTGGAGAAGCAATCAGCCCCAGCATTTT.

In its sample, this clone was seen a few times. V is TRBV24-1 and J is TRBJ1-5; D gene unclear. Germline loops: CDR1 KGHDR, CDR2 SFDVKD. Trimming took 5 bases from V and 0 from J, leaving 4 bases between them. This CDR3 has 13 amino acids. The CDR3 is CATSGGSNQPQHF. In DNA, the CDR3 is TGTGCCACCAGTGGCGGTAGCAATCAGCCCCAGCATTTT.

This chain joins TRBV6-5 and TRBJ1-2; a weak D match, TRBD1 (6 bases). The CDR3 totals 14 residues. V lost 6 bases and J 8 bases, leaving 19 bases between the germline ends. Germline V gene lookup returns CDR1 MNHEY and CDR2 SVGAGI. The CDR3: CASRRLPQGWGYTF. The DNA of the CDR3 is TGTGCCAGCAGGAGACTCCCACAGGGTTGGGGCTACACCTTC.

The J gene is TRBJ1-2, the V gene TRBV4-3; tentative D call: TRBD1 (6 bases). Trimming took off 1 base at V and 4 bases at J, with 13 bases between the two ends. CDR1 and CDR2 (germline): LGHNA, YSLEER. The CDR3 spans 15 residues. CDR3 sequence reads: CASSQVSGGAYGYTF. The CDR3 coding sequence is TGCGCCAGCAGCCAAGTTAGCGGGGGGGCCTATGGCTACACCTTC.

The rearrangement uses TRBV5-1 and TRBJ2-1, with 7 bases that match TRBD1. The germline V gene has CDR1 SGHRS and CDR2 YFSETQ. The V gene end was trimmed by 3 bases and the J gene end by 5 bases; junction bases not matched to a gene: 2. The length of the CDR3 is 13 residues. The CDR3 reads CASSSDRNNEQFF. As DNA, the CDR3 is TGCGCCAGCAGCTCGGACAGGAACAATGAGCAGTTCTTC.

The rearrangement uses TRBV2 and TRBJ1-2; 9 bases are shared with TRBD1. This CDR3 has 14 residues. In germline, CDR1 is SNHLY, CDR2 FYNNEI. With V trimmed by 2 bases and J by 6 bases, 4 bases remained unmatched. This CDR3 reads CASSELRTGDGYTF. For the CDR3, the DNA is TGTGCCAGCAGTGAATTGAGGACAGGGGATGGCTACACCTTC.

J is TRBJ1-3 and V is TRBV7-8, with D tentatively TRBD1 (6 bases). V was cut by 7 bases and J by 3 bases, with 16 bases left in between. CDR1 is SGHVS and CDR2 is FQNEAQ in the germline V gene. This CDR3 is 15 amino acids long. CDR3 amino acids: CASIHARGNGNTIYF. As DNA, the CDR3 is TGTGCCAGCATCCATGCCAGGGGAAATGGAAACACCATATATTTT.

The chain links TRBV6-6 to TRBJ2-7; 7 positions match TRBD1. CDR1 and CDR2 from the germline V gene are MNHNY and SVGAGI (reference sequence). This CDR3 has 11 residues. V lost 4 bases to trimming and J lost 7 bases; unmatched junction nucleotides: 1. CDR3 sequence: CASSWDREQYF. For the CDR3, the DNA is TGTGCCAGCAGTTGGGACAGAGAGCAGTACTTC.

The V gene is TRBV14, the J gene TRBJ1-6; TRBD1 might be the D (6 bases). V lost 1 base and J 8 bases, leaving 12 bases between the germline ends. The CDR3 contains 15 residues. Germline V gene data show CDR1 as SGHDN and CDR2 as FVKESK. The CDR3 nucleotides are TGTGCCAGCAGCCAAGTTAGGGGGGGATATTCACCCCTCCACTTT. Translating gives CASSQVRGGYSPLHF.

The rearrangement links TRBV29-1 to TRBJ1-1; D unresolved. CDR1 and CDR2 from the germline V gene are SQVTM and ANQGSEA. The V end was cut by 6 bases, the J end by 0 bases, with 14 bases between. The CDR3 sequence is 14 residues long. CDR3 amino acids: CSVGSGGVNTEAFF. The CDR3, as DNA: TGCAGCGTCGGGTCTGGAGGTGTGAACACTGAAGCTTTCTTT.

The DNA of the CDR3 is TGCAGCGCCGGGACAGGGGGCTACAATGAGCAGTTCTTC. It yields the protein CSAGTGGYNEQFF. The gene calls are TRBV29-1 and TRBJ2-1, with 11 bases lining up with TRBD1. This CDR3 comprises 13 residues. Germline V gene lookup returns CDR1 SQVTM and CDR2 ANQGSEA. The ends lost 7 bases at V and 3 bases at J; junction bases unmatched: 2.

This clone was observed once. The V call is TRBV2, the J call TRBJ1-4, with D perhaps matching TRBD1 (6 bases). The germline gives CDR1 SNHLY, CDR2 FYNNEI. Trimming cost V 7 bases and J 7 bases, with 16 bases left between them. The CDR3 runs to 14 residues. The DNA for the CDR3 is TGTGCCAGCACCCGGGGGGGGCGAAGTGAAAAACTGTTTTTT. Its protein product is CASTRGGRSEKLFF.